This TCR beta chain was obtained from a study of T cell responses to AZD1222 COVID-19 vaccine. Points from the study as a whole: Increases in Spike-specific TCR breadth and depth were seen after two AZD1222 doses. The donor group comprised mostly white British people and more females; the analysis possibly underestimated clonal diversity.

Clones were sequenced by immunoSEQ multiplex PCR, and TCRdb holds only the in-frame ones, with some missing. There are about 130,000 clones in the sample; approximately 92% occur only once, and around 6.5% lies in the top ten. The CDR3 runs to 17 residues. CDR1 MGHRA and CDR2 YSYEKL come from the germline V gene. Unmatched junction bases numbered 10, after V lost 1 base and J lost 6 bases. Comment on this clone: The antigen remains undetermined.

The study pooled second doses at about 4 or about 12 weeks. The chain couples TRBV4-1 to TRBJ1-4; 8 bases line up with TRBD1. The sample here was peripheral blood, taken 28 days after the second AZD1222 dose. The sequence derives from an adult who received the AZD1222 COVID-19 vaccine. Here the CDR3 reads CASSQVTSRGLDEKLFF. The CDR3 bases are TGCGCCAGCAGCCAAGTTACCAGCAGGGGGCTGGATGAAAAACTGTTTTTT.